This T cell receptor (beta chain) was documented in a study of T cell repertoires in cytomegalovirus infection. The overall study: In the study, CMV epitopes included recently identified HLA-C-restricted and well-studied HLA-B-restricted ones.

TCRdb reprocessed the reads with MiXCR, giving one entry per CDR3 protein. There are a few hundred thousand distinct CDR3 sequences in the sample; 40% to 50% occur only once, and roughly two fifths lies in the top ten. This clonotype came up a few times. Its antigen is not known. CDR1 is SGHTA and CDR2 is FQGNSA in the germline V gene. The V and J ends lost 1 base and 2 bases respectively, with 10 bases between them. The CDR3 spans 15 residues. The rearrangement joins TRBV7-2 to TRBJ2-3, with D maybe TRBD1 (6 bases). Sequenced here: cultured PBMCs, sampled from culture after CMV antigen stimulation. The TCR comes from a human donor in good health (CMV status not recorded). Some clones in this sample may be carry-over from other donors' samples. The CDR3 sequence: CASSLVAGDTDTQYF. For the CDR3, the DNA is TGTGCCAGCAGCTTAGTGGCAGGGGACACAGATACGCAGTATTTT.